Listed here are 3 T cell receptor beta chains from one sample, sequenced in a study of blood T cells in healthy people across ages. Sample-barcoded 5' priming and a J-beta primer mix drove a second PCR of about 6 to 11 cycles. TCRdb independently ran MiXCR on the 5' RACE reads; one entry per CDR3 protein. This repertoire shows roughly 1.9 million distinct CDR3 sequences, around 42% found once; its top ten account for 23%. Sequencing input: blood. The receptor source for this set is a human donor in good health.

The chain couples TRBV6-6 to TRBJ2-4; either TRBD1 or TRBD2 may fit D (5 bases each). Deletions cut 5 bases from V and 13 bases from J, with 12 bases between. The CDR3 contains 11 residues. Germline CDR1 MNHNY, CDR2 SVGAGI (reference sequence). CDR3 DNA sequence: TGTGCCAGCAGTCCGGGACGTTTACAGTACTTC. This sequence encodes CASSPGRLQYF.

V gene TRBV4-2 combines with J gene TRBJ2-1, with TRBD2 matching over 8 bases. This CDR3 spans 16 amino acids. J gave up 2 bases and V 4 bases, and 7 bases lay outside the gene matches. Germline V gene lookup returns CDR1 LGHNA and CDR2 YNFKEQ. The CDR3 region has the DNA TGTGCCAGCAGCCGCTTAGCGGGGCAGGCCTACAATGAGCAGTTCTTC. Translating it yields CASSRLAGQAYNEQFF.

J is TRBJ2-3 and V is TRBV15, with D possibly being TRBD1 (5 bases). V was shortened by 1 base and J by 2 bases, with 16 bases between the two germline ends. CDR1 and CDR2 from the germline V gene are LNHNV and YYDKDF (reference sequence). The CDR3 contains 17 residues. The CDR3 nucleotides are TGTGCCACCAGCAGAGGCCCAGGGCCGTCAATCACAGATACGCAGTATTTT. Amino acid sequence: CATSRGPGPSITDTQYF.